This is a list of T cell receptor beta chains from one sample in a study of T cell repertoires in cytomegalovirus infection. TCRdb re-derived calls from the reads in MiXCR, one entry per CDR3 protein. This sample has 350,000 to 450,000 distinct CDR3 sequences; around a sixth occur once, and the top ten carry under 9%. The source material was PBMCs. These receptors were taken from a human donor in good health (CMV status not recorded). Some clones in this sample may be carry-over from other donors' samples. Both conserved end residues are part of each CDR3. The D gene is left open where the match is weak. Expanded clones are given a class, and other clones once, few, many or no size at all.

cdr3_aa: CASSLQGTANYGYTF; cdr3_nt: TGTGCCAGCAGCTTGCAGGGGACAGCTAACTATGGCTACACCTTC; cdr3_length: 15; d_call: TRBD1; j_call: TRBJ1-2; v_call: TRBV5-5; clone_size: many
cdr3_aa: CASIWPGGGPNTGELFF; cdr3_nt: TGTGCCAGCATTTGGCCCGGGGGGGGGCCGAACACCGGGGAGCTGTTTTTT; cdr3_length: 17; d_call: TRBD2; j_call: TRBJ2-2; v_call: TRBV2; clone_size: -
cdr3_aa: CSAREARRGDTQYF; cdr3_nt: TGCAGTGCTAGAGAGGCACGGAGGGGAGATACGCAGTATTTT; cdr3_length: 14; d_call: -; j_call: TRBJ2-3; v_call: TRBV20-1; clone_size: -
cdr3_aa: CASREDSTSNQPQHF; cdr3_nt: TGTGCCAGCAGAGAGGACAGCACTAGCAATCAGCCCCAGCATTTT; cdr3_length: 15; d_call: -; j_call: TRBJ1-5; v_call: TRBV2; clone_size: many
cdr3_aa: CASSSGQGEIFEQFF; cdr3_nt: TGTGCCAGCAGCTCGGGACAGGGGGAGATATTTGAGCAGTTCTTC; cdr3_length: 15; d_call: TRBD1; j_call: TRBJ2-1; v_call: TRBV7-9; clone_size: many
cdr3_aa: CASSSRDGKNIQYF; cdr3_nt: TGTGCCAGCAGCTCCAGGGATGGCAAAAACATTCAGTACTTC; cdr3_length: 14; d_call: -; j_call: TRBJ2-4; v_call: TRBV7-8; clone_size: many
cdr3_aa: CASSSGLGGTYEQYF; cdr3_nt: TGTGCCAGCAGTTCGGGGTTGGGCGGCACCTACGAGCAGTACTTC; cdr3_length: 15; d_call: -; j_call: TRBJ2-7; v_call: TRBV6-6; clone_size: few
cdr3_aa: CSASERGPEDTQYF; cdr3_nt: TGCAGTGCTAGTGAACGGGGACCCGAAGATACGCAGTATTTT; cdr3_length: 14; d_call: -; j_call: TRBJ2-3; v_call: TRBV20-1; clone_size: -
cdr3_aa: CSVGRTGANYGYTF; cdr3_nt: TGCAGCGTCGGGAGGACAGGGGCTAACTATGGCTACACCTTC; cdr3_length: 14; d_call: TRBD1; j_call: TRBJ1-2; v_call: TRBV29-1; clone_size: few
cdr3_aa: CASSQIGGGAGELFF; cdr3_nt: TGCGCCAGCAGCCAAATAGGAGGAGGAGCCGGGGAGCTGTTTTTT; cdr3_length: 15; d_call: -; j_call: TRBJ2-2; v_call: TRBV4-1; clone_size: -
cdr3_aa: CASSQRGQEAFF; cdr3_nt: TGCGCCAGCAGCCAACGAGGACAGGAAGCTTTCTTT; cdr3_length: 12; d_call: -; j_call: TRBJ1-1; v_call: TRBV4-1; clone_size: few
cdr3_aa: CASSQAGVGTNYGYTF; cdr3_nt: TGCGCCAGCAGCCAAGCCGGGGTGGGCACTAACTATGGCTACACCTTC; cdr3_length: 16; d_call: -; j_call: TRBJ1-2; v_call: TRBV4-3; clone_size: -
cdr3_aa: CASSGLAGERDTQYF; cdr3_nt: TGCGCCAGCAGTGGACTAGCGGGAGAACGAGATACGCAGTATTTT; cdr3_length: 15; d_call: TRBD2; j_call: TRBJ2-3; v_call: TRBV10-2; clone_size: few
cdr3_aa: CASSPRRGMEQYF; cdr3_nt: TGTGCCAGCAGCCCCCGGAGGGGGATGGAGCAGTACTTC; cdr3_length: 13; d_call: -; j_call: TRBJ2-7; v_call: TRBV7-2; clone_size: many
cdr3_aa: CASILQGATEAFF; cdr3_nt: TGTGCCAGCATATTACAGGGGGCGACTGAAGCTTTCTTT; cdr3_length: 13; d_call: TRBD1; j_call: TRBJ1-1; v_call: TRBV12-3/TRBV12-4; clone_size: -
cdr3_aa: CSARGLNYGYTF; cdr3_nt: TGCAGTGCTAGAGGTCTTAACTATGGCTACACCTTC; cdr3_length: 12; d_call: -; j_call: TRBJ1-2; v_call: TRBV20-1; clone_size: few
cdr3_aa: CASSLEYRFYEQYF; cdr3_nt: TGTGCCAGCAGCTTAGAGTACAGGTTCTACGAGCAGTACTTC; cdr3_length: 14; d_call: -; j_call: TRBJ2-7; v_call: TRBV7-2; clone_size: many
cdr3_aa: CASSDSTGDTQYF; cdr3_nt: TGTGCCAGCAGCGATTCCACGGGGGATACGCAGTATTTT; cdr3_length: 13; d_call: -; j_call: TRBJ2-3; v_call: TRBV7-2; clone_size: many
cdr3_aa: CASSSPGHQDNEQFF; cdr3_nt: TGTGCCAGCAGCTCACCGGGACATCAAGACAATGAGCAGTTCTTC; cdr3_length: 15; d_call: -; j_call: TRBJ2-1; v_call: TRBV7-3; clone_size: many